This T cell receptor beta chain stems from a study of graft-versus-host responses after intestinal transplantation. Background on the study: Transplant recipients had multivisceral, liver-intestinal, or isolated intestinal grafts.

Germline assignment: CDR1 SGHRS and CDR2 YFSETQ. The CDR3 has 13 residues. Of note for this clone: Its target is unknown. One junction end disagrees with the germline gene, perhaps due to a read error. The same CDR3 can be traced to other DNA sequences in this sample.

Data came from immunoSEQ multiplex PCR; TCRdb stores just in-frame clones and leaves some out. The sample has roughly 120,000 clones, just over 90% seen once. The clonotype comes from a human donor who received an intestinal transplant. The sequencing used unstimulated CD4+ T cells sorted from spleen or lymph node cells, collected before intestinal transplant. The rearrangement uses TRBV5-1 and TRBJ1-5; 8 bases are shared with TRBD1. CDR3 protein: CASSDDRGQPQHF. In DNA, the CDR3 is TGCGCCAGCAGCGACGACAGGGGACAGCCCCAGCACTTT. Full variable domain (remainder filled in from reference TRBV5-1 and TRBJ1-5): KAGVTQTPRYLIKTRGQQVTLSCSPISGHRSVSWYQQTPGQGLQFLFEYFSETQRNKGNFPGRFSGRQFSNSRSEMNVSTLELGDSALYLCASSDDRGQPQHFGDGTRLSIL.